The 20 T cell receptor beta chains listed next were all sequenced from one sample in a study of OX40 agonist ivuxolimab in advanced cancers. Data came from immunoSEQ multiplex PCR; TCRdb stores just in-frame clones and leaves some out. The sample contains about 65,000 clones, around 86% of which appear only once. Sequencing was performed on CD4+ or CD8+ T cells sorted from blood, taken in a trial of the OX40 agonist ivuxolimab. These receptors came from an adult with an advanced solid tumor such as melanoma, head and neck, liver or kidney cancer.

The chain couples TRBV5-1 to TRBJ2-3; 8 bases are shared with TRBD2. From germline, CDR1 is SGHRS and CDR2 YFSETQ. The J segment lost 5 bases and the V segment lost 1 base, leaving 6 bases of the junction unmatched. The CDR3 covers 15 residues. The CDR3 protein is CASSLPGLVGDTQYF. In DNA form, the CDR3 reads TGCGCCAGCAGCTTGCCGGGACTAGTCGGAGATACGCAGTATTTT.

The chain combines TRBV6-5 with TRBJ2-5; D is undetermined. V lost 5 bases and J 1 base, leaving 14 bases between the germline ends. Germline V lookup: CDR1 MNHEY, CDR2 SVGAGI. This CDR3 is built from 15 residues. In DNA form, the CDR3 reads TGTGCCAGCAGTACTACAACGGTCCCCCAAGAGACCCAGTACTTC. Translation gives CASSTTTVPQETQYF.

The CDR3 protein is CASSPGDSGYGYTF. DNA for the CDR3: TGTGCCAGCTCACCAGGGGATAGTGGCTATGGCTACACCTTC. The gene calls are TRBV18 and TRBJ1-2, with D unresolved. Germline values: CDR1 KGHSH, CDR2 LQKENI. The CDR3 loop spans 14 amino acids. Between the trimmed V and J ends, which lost 2 bases and 4 bases, there was a span of 11 bases.

This chain links TRBV6-6 with TRBJ1-4; 7 nucleotides agree with TRBD1. The germline CDR1 and CDR2 sequences are MNHNY and SVGAGI (reference sequence). The CDR3 extends over 14 amino acids. V shed 0 bases, J shed 11 bases, and the junction held 6 bases outside the gene matches. Here the CDR3 reads CASSYSGGTAKLFF. The CDR3 DNA reads TGTGCCAGCAGTTACTCTGGCGGGACAGCTAAACTGTTTTTT.

V and J are TRBV4-3 and TRBJ1-6; D uncertain. V dropped 2 bases and J dropped 7 bases, with 6 bases sitting between them. Germline V gives CDR1 LGHNA, CDR2 YSLEER. The CDR3 extends over 13 amino acids. The CDR3 loop is CASSQMGNSPLHF. The CDR3 nucleotides are TGCGCCAGCAGCCAAATGGGGAATTCACCCCTCCACTTT.

The chain employs TRBV6-1 and TRBJ2-2, with D perhaps given as TRBD1 or TRBD2 (6 bases each). The CDR3 runs 15 residues. V was clipped by 6 bases and J by 3 bases, with 14 bases between them. Per the germline V gene, CDR1 is MNHNS and CDR2 is SASEGT. The CDR3 sequence is CASSGGARYTGELFF. The CDR3 nucleotides read TGTGCCAGCAGCGGGGGCGCGAGATACACCGGGGAGCTGTTTTTT.

The chain has TRBV11-1 and TRBJ2-1; 8 bases align to TRBD2. In germline, CDR1 is SGHAT, CDR2 FQDESV (reference sequence). Losses at the gene ends were 5 bases for V and 4 bases for J; bases not matched to a gene: 13. The CDR3 runs 17 residues. The CDR3 region is CASSLQGAGVGYNEQFF. The CDR3 DNA is TGTGCCAGCAGCCTCCAGGGAGCGGGGGTAGGGTACAATGAGCAGTTCTTC.

The chain links TRBV19 to TRBJ2-2; D may be TRBD2 (6 bases). Germline V gives CDR1 LNHDA, CDR2 SQIVND (reference sequence). This CDR3 has 14 amino acids. Trimming took off 7 bases at V and 3 bases at J, with 12 bases between the two ends. Here the CDR3 DNA reads TGTGCCAGTACCGAGACTAGTTACACCGGGGAGCTGTTTTTT. Protein sequence: CASTETSYTGELFF. Together with reference TRBV19 and TRBJ2-2, the CDR3 gives the full variable domain: DGGITQSPKYLFRKEGQNVTLSCEQNLNHDAMYWYRQDPGQGLRLIYYSQIVNDFQKGDIAEGYSVSREKKESFPLTVTSAQKNPTAFYLCASTETSYTGELFFGEGSRLTVL.

This clone showed up just a few times. This sequence joins TRBV5-1 and TRBJ1-6; possibly TRBD1 for D (5 bases). This CDR3 is 14 amino acids long. The ends were cut back, 2 bases at V and 14 bases at J, with 17 bases in the middle. CDR1 SGHRS and CDR2 YFSETQ come from the germline V gene. The CDR3 sequence is CASSFRGSDTALHF. The CDR3 DNA sequence: TGCGCCAGCAGCTTCCGGGGCTCGGATACAGCCCTCCACTTT.

Note on this clone: An end of the junction does not agree with germline; a read error may underlie this. The chain carries TRBV5-4 and TRBJ2-5; 8 bases align to TRBD2. Looked up from germline, CDR1 is SGHNT and CDR2 is YYREEE (reference sequence). The CDR3 spans 15 residues. CDR3 nucleotides: TGTGCCAGCAGCTGGGTGACTAGCGCGGAAGAAACCCAGTACTTC. Protein sequence: CASSWVTSAEETQYF.

The chain recombines TRBV19 with TRBJ2-1; D gene ambiguous. V was pared by 0 bases and J by 12 bases, with 18 bases between. This CDR3 is 15 amino acids long. The germline V gene encodes CDR1 LNHDA and CDR2 SQIVND (reference sequence). The chain's CDR3 is CASSIDYGTRVSQFF. Here the CDR3 DNA reads TGTGCCAGTAGTATAGATTACGGAACCCGGGTTTCGCAGTTCTTC.

The chain uses TRBV5-5 and TRBJ2-5; D gene unclear. The CDR3 contains 14 residues. With 0 bases removed from V and 1 base from J, the gap between germline ends came to 7 bases. The germline gives CDR1 SGHKS, CDR2 YYEKEE (reference sequence). The CDR3 bases are TGTGCCAGCAGCTTGGGCGTCAGCCAAGAGACCCAGTACTTC. Translated: CASSLGVSQETQYF.

Worth noting for this clone: Other DNA sequences of this sample code for an identical CDR3. The V call is TRBV9, the J call TRBJ1-1; D is ambiguous. Per germline, CDR1 SGDLS and CDR2 YYNGEE. The CDR3 extends over 13 amino acids. V lost 0 bases and J 1 base, leaving 4 bases between the germline ends. The CDR3 sequence: CASSVGTNTEAFF. The CDR3 DNA follows: TGTGCCAGCAGCGTAGGCACGAACACTGAAGCTTTCTTT.

This clone occurred once. This rearrangement joins TRBV5-6 to TRBJ2-3, with D hard to call. The CDR3 covers 17 residues. Per germline, CDR1 SGHDT and CDR2 YYEEEE. V shed 4 bases and J shed 2 bases, with 20 bases lying between them. The CDR3 spells CASSLVQRTKVTDTQYF. In DNA form, the CDR3 reads TGTGCCAGCAGCCTAGTTCAGCGAACAAAGGTCACAGATACGCAGTATTTT.

The rearrangement links TRBV5-6 to TRBJ1-2; 7 bases line up with TRBD1. Germline V gene sequence: CDR1 SGHDT, CDR2 YYEEEE. Germline trimming cut 5 bases from V and 4 bases from J; bases unmatched to any gene: 5. The CDR3 length is 13 residues. The CDR3 nucleotides are TGTGCCAGCAGGGAGACAGGGAGCTATGGCTACACCTTC. Its protein is CASRETGSYGYTF.

The sample holds one count of this clone. The rearrangement joins TRBV14 to TRBJ2-1, with 8 bases matching TRBD2. After removal of 8 bases from V and 12 bases from J, the junction contained 18 bases not matched to a gene. This CDR3 has 15 residues. The germline gives CDR1 SGHDN, CDR2 FVKESK. The CDR3 sequence: CASRSSSGPRGMQFF. The DNA of the CDR3 is TGTGCCAGCCGTAGTTCTAGCGGGCCCAGAGGCATGCAGTTCTTC.

CDR3 amino acids: CSVDKGKTEAFF. Written as DNA, the CDR3 is TGCAGCGTTGACAAGGGGAAGACTGAAGCTTTCTTT. The chain uses TRBV29-1 and TRBJ1-1; a possible D gene is TRBD1 (5 bases). Per germline, CDR1 SQVTM and CDR2 ANQGSEA. With 3 bases removed from V and 5 bases from J, the gap between germline ends came to 10 bases. The CDR3 sequence is 12 residues long. Full variable domain (outside the CDR3, taken from reference TRBV29-1 and TRBJ1-1): SAVISQKPSRDICQRGTSLTIQCQVDSQVTMMFWYRQQPGQSLTLIATANQGSEATYESGFVIDKFPISRPNLTFSTLTVSNMSPEDSSIYLCSVDKGKTEAFFGQGTRLTVV.

V is TRBV7-6 and J is TRBJ2-1; the match to TRBD2 covers 9 bases. The CDR3 consists of 17 residues. V lost 7 bases to trimming and J lost 7 bases; unmatched junction nucleotides: 17. From germline, CDR1 is SGHVS and CDR2 FNYEAQ. CDR3 sequence reads: CASTPFTSGGPLNEQFF. The CDR3 DNA reads as TGTGCCAGCACCCCCTTTACCAGCGGGGGGCCACTAAATGAGCAGTTCTTC.

This chain joins TRBV4-2 and TRBJ1-2, with D tentatively TRBD1 (6 bases). Germline V lookup: CDR1 LGHNA, CDR2 YNFKEQ. The CDR3 contains 15 residues. The V and J ends lost 0 bases and 8 bases respectively, with 16 bases between them. CDR3 DNA sequence: TGTGCCAGCAGCCAAGACGTTCTGGGCAGGGGAGGCTACACCTTC. This gives the protein CASSQDVLGRGGYTF.

V is TRBV10-3 and J is TRBJ2-5; TRBD2 matches at 10 bases. CDR3 length equals 17 residues. The V segment lost 6 bases and the J segment 7 bases; nucleotides outside the gene matches: 17. Germline V lookup: CDR1 ENHRY, CDR2 SYGVKD. In DNA, the CDR3 is TGTGCCATCAGCGCTAGGGGTGGACTAGCGGAGGGTGGGACCCAGTACTTC. This codes for CAISARGGLAEGGTQYF.